The clone carrying this T cell receptor beta chain showed up many times. Its antigen is not identified. This entry comes from a study of T cell repertoires in cytomegalovirus infection. Whole-study context: Public TCR beta signatures provided an indication of both CMV infection and a matching HLA type.

General study findings and limits: Individuals carrying CMV plus the relevant HLA were identified by cumulative frequency of public TCR beta families. Ex vivo responses were dominated by HLA-C-restricted CMV-specific TCR beta clonotypes.

MiXCR, applied by TCRdb to the reads, yields one record per CDR3 protein. The profile shows fewer than 700,000 distinct CDR3 sequences, more than 20% of them singletons. V lost 6 bases to trimming and J lost 2 bases; unmatched junction nucleotides: 5. The length of the CDR3 is 16 residues. CDR1 is SEHNR and CDR2 is FQNEAQ in the germline V gene (reference sequence). The V gene is TRBV7-9, the J gene TRBJ2-1, with 12 bases lining up with TRBD2. This clonotype was sampled from a human donor in good health (CMV status not recorded). Some clones in this sample may be carry-over from other donors' samples. Sequencing input: CD8+ T cells from PBMCs. As DNA, the CDR3 is TGTGCCAGCAGTTCGCCTAGCGGGGGGGCCTACAATGAGCAGTTCTTC. It is translated as CASSSPSGGAYNEQFF. Together with reference TRBV7-9 and TRBJ2-1, the CDR3 gives the full variable domain: DTGVSQNPRHKITKRGQNVTFRCDPISEHNRLYWYRQTLGQGPEFLTYFQNEAQLEKSRLLSDRFSAERPKGSFSTLEIQRTEQGDSAMYLCASSSPSGGAYNEQFFGPGTRLTVL.